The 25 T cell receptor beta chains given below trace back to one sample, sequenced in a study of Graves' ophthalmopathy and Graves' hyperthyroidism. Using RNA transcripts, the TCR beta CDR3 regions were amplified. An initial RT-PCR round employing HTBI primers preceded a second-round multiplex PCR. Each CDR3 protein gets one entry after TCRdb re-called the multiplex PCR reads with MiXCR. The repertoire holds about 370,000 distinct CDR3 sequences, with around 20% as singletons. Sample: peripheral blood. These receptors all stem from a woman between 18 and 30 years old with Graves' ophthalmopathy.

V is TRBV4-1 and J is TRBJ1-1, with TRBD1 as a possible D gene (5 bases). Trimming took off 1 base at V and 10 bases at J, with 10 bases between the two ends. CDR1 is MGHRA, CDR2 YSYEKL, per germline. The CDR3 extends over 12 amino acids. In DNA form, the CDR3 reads TGCGCCAGCAGCCAAGGGGCAGGGAGAGCTTTCTTT. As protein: CASSQGAGRAFF.

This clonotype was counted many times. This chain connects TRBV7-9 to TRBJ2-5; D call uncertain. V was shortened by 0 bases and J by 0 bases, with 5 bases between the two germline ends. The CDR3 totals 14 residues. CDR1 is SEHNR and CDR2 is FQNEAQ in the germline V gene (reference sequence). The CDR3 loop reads CASSLAEYQETQYF. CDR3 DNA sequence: TGTGCCAGCAGCTTAGCGGAGTACCAAGAGACCCAGTACTTC. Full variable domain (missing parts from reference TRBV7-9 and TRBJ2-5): DTGVSQNPRHKITKRGQNVTFRCDPISEHNRLYWYRQTLGQGPEFLTYFQNEAQLEKSRLLSDRFSAERPKGSFSTLEIQRTEQGDSAMYLCASSLAEYQETQYFGPGTRLLVL.

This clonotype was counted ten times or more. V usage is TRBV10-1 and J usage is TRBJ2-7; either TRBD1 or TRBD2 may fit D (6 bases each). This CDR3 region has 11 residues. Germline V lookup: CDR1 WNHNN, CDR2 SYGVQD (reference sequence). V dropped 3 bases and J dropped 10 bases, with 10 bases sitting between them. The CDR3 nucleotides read TGCGCCAGCAGTGAAGGGGGGCACCAGTACTTC. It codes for CASSEGGHQYF.

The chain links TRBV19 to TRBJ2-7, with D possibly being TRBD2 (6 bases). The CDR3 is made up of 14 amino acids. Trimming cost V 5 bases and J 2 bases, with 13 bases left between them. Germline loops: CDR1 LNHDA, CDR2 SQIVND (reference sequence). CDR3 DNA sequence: TGTGCCAGTAGTCTAGGTAGCGGAGCCTACGAGCAGTACTTC. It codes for CASSLGSGAYEQYF.

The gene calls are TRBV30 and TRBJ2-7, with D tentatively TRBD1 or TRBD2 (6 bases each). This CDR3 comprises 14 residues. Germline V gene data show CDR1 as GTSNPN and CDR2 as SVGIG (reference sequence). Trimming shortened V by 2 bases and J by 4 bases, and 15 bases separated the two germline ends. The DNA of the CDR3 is TGTGCCTGGAGTTGGGGGCGGGAAGGGTACGAGCAGTACTTC. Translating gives CAWSWGREGYEQYF.

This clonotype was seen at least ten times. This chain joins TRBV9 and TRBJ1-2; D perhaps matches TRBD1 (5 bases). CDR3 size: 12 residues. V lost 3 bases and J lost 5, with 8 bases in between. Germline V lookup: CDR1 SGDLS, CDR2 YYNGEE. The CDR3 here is CASSGDRYGYTF. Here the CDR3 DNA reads TGTGCCAGCAGCGGTGACAGATATGGCTACACCTTC.

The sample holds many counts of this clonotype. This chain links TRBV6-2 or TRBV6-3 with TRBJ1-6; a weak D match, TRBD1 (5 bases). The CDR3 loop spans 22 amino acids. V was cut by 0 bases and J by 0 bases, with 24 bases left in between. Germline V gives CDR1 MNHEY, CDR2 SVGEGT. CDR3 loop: CASSYSRDVRPGQSSYNSPLHF. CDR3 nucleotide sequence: TGTGCCAGCAGTTACTCGAGGGACGTCCGGCCAGGCCAGAGCTCCTATAATTCACCCCTCCACTTT.

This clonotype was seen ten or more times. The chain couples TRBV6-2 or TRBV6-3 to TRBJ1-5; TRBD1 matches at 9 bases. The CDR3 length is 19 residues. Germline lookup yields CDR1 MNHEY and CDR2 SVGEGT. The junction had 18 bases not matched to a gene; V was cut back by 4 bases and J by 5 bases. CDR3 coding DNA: TGTGCCAGCAGTTCACTACCTCCGGGACAGGGAACCAACTATCAGCCCCAGCATTTT. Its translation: CASSSLPPGQGTNYQPQHF.

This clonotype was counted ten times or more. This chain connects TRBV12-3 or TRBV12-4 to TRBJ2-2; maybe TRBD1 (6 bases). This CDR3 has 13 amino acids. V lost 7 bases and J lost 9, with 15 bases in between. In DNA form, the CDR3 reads TGTGCCAGCACCATGCAGGGGCTAAGGGAGCTGTTTTTT. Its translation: CASTMQGLRELFF.

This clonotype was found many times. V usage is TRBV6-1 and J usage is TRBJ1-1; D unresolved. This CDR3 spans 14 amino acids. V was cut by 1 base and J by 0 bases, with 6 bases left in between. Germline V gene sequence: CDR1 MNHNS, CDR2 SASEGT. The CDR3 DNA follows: TGTGCCAGCAGTGAAGGGCAGCTGAACACTGAAGCTTTCTTT. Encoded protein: CASSEGQLNTEAFF.

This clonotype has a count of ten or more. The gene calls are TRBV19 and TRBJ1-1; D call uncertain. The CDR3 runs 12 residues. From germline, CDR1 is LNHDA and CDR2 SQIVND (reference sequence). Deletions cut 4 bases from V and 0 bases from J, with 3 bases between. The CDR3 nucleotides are TGTGCCAGTAGTAATCTGAACACTGAAGCTTTCTTT. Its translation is CASSNLNTEAFF.

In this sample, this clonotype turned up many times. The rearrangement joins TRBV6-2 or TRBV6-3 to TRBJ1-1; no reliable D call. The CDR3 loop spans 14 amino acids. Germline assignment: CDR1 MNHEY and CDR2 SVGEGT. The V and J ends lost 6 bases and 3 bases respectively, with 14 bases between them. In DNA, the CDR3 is TGTGCCAGCAGCGCTCTGTACTGGTACACTGAAGCTTTCTTT. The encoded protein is CASSALYWYTEAFF.

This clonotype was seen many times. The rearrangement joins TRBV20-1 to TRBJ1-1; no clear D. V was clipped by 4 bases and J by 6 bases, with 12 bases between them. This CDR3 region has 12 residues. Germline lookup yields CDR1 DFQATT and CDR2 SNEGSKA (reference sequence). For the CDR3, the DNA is TGCAGTGCTAAAGAACGGGCCCCTGAAGCTTTCTTT. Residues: CSAKERAPEAFF.

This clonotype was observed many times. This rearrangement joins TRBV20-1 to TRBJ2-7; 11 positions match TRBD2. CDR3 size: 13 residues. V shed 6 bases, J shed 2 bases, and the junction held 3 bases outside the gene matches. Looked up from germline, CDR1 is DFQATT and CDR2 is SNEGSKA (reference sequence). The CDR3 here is CSATSGSTYEQYF. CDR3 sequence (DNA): TGCAGTGCAACTAGCGGGAGTACCTACGAGCAGTACTTC.

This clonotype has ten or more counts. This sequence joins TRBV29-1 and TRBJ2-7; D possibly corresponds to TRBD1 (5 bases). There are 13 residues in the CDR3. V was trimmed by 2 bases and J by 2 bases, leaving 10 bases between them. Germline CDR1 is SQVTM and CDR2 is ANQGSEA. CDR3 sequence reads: CSVEKTGTYEQYF. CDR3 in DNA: TGCAGCGTTGAAAAAACAGGTACCTACGAGCAGTACTTC.

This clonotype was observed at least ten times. The DNA of the CDR3 is TGCGCCAGCAGCTCCCAGGGACATCCCAGCTCTGGGGCCAACGTCCTGACTTTC. Protein sequence: CASSSQGHPSSGANVLTF. The chain has TRBV5-1 and TRBJ2-6; perhaps TRBD1 as D (6 bases). The CDR3 length is 18 residues. Germline CDR1 and CDR2: SGHRS and YFSETQ. Deletions cut 3 bases from V and 0 bases from J, with 16 bases between.

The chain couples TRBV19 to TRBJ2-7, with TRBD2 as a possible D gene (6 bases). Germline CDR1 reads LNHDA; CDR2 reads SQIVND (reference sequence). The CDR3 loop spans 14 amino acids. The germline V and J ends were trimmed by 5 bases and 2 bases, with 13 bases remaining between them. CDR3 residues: CASSVGLSTYEQYF. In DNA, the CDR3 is TGTGCCAGTAGTGTTGGACTAAGTACCTACGAGCAGTACTTC.

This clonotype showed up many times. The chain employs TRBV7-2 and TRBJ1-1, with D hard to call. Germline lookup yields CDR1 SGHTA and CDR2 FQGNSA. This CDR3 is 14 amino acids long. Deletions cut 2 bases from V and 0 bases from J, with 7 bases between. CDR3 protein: CASSLYLVNTEAFF. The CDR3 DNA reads TGTGCCAGCAGCTTATATCTGGTGAACACTGAAGCTTTCTTT.

This CDR3 reads CASSPGPPPGEQYF. CDR3 DNA: TGTGCCAGCAGTCCCGGGCCTCCTCCCGGGGAGCAGTACTTC. V and J are TRBV6-1 and TRBJ2-7; D ambiguous. The CDR3 has 14 amino acids. Trimming cost V 5 bases and J 7 bases, with 18 bases left between them. The germline V gene encodes CDR1 MNHNS and CDR2 SASEGT.

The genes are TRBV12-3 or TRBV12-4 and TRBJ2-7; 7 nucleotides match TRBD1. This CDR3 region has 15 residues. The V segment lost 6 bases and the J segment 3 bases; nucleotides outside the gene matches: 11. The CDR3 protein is CASSLRDSSVYEQYF. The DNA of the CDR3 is TGTGCCAGCAGCCTACGGGACAGTAGTGTCTACGAGCAGTACTTC.

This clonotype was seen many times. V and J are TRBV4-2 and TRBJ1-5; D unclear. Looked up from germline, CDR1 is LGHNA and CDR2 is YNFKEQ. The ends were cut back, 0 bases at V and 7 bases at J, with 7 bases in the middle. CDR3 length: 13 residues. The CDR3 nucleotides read TGTGCCAGCAGCCAAGATCTGACCCAGCCCCAGCATTTT. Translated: CASSQDLTQPQHF.

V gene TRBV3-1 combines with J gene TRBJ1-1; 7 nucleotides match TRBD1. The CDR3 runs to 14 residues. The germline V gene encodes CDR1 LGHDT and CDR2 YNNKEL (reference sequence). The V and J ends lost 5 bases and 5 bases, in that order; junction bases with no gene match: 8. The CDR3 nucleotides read TGTGCCAGCAGCGTTCGACAGGGAAAAACTGAAGCTTTCTTT. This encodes CASSVRQGKTEAFF.

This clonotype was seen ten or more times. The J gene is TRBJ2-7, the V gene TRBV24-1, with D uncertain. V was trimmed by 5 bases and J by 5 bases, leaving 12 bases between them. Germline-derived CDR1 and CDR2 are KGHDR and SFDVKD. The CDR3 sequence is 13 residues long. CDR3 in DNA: TGTGCCACCAGTGGTGGCCCCCCAGACGAGCAGTACTTC. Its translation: CATSGGPPDEQYF.

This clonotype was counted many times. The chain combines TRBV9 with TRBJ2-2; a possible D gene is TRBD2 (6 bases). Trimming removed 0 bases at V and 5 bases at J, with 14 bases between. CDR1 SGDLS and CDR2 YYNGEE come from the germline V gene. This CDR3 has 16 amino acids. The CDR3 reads CASSVDQRVGTGELFF. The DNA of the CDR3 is TGTGCCAGCAGCGTAGATCAGCGGGTGGGAACCGGGGAGCTGTTTTTT. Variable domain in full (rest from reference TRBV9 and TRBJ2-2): DSGVTQTPKHLITATGQRVTLRCSPRSGDLSVYWYQQSLDQGLQFLIQYYNGEERAKGNILERFSAQQFPDLHSELNLSSLELGDSALYFCASSVDQRVGTGELFFGEGSRLTVL.

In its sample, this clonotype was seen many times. CDR3 region: CASSDYGPGYSNQPQHF. The CDR3 nucleotides are TGTGCCAGTAGCGACTATGGTCCGGGATATAGCAATCAGCCCCAGCATTTT. The rearrangement uses TRBV19 and TRBJ1-5; no reliable D call. With 6 bases removed from V and 0 bases from J, the gap between germline ends came to 18 bases. The CDR3 covers 17 residues. Germline V CDR1 and CDR2: LNHDA, SQIVND (reference sequence).